This T cell receptor (beta chain) appears in the sequencing data of a study of blood T cell repertoires in COVID-19 (dated by TCRdb to the early 2020s). Regarding the research as a whole: Samples covering the acute and convalescent phases of COVID-19 were provided by collaborators in the United States, Italy and Spain. Where available, HLA class I and class II types were taken from metadata supplied by the sample provider and were not determined by assay-based typing. Deeply sampled blood TCRbeta repertoires from subjects exposed to, actively infected with, or recovered from COVID-19 were included in the dataset. The repertoires were released in a freely available public database intended as a resource for research on the immune response to SARS-CoV-2. The samples were drawn from the first 160 participants of the ongoing ImmuneRACE study and from 1,254 subjects provided by 6 global collaborators. The prospective study material was composed of cDNA or gDNA derived from T cells, B-cell-depleted T cells, or PBMCs. Sample metadata almost always included a de-identified subject ID, COVID-19 status, age in years and sex. Points the paper makes about the study in general: How much clinical and demographic metadata was included differed by source and by participant, and the metadata was provided uncurated.

The immunoSEQ Assay, a bias-controlled multiplex PCR, was used to amplify TCRbeta CDR3 regions from genomic DNA. As for how the authors treated the data: The number of nucleated cells in each sample was estimated by amplification of reference gene primers within the assay. Sequence reads were collapsed and filtered to measure the absolute abundance of every unique TCRbeta CDR3 rearrangement. For each sample, productive Simpson clonality was calculated as the square root of Simpson's diversity index across productive rearrangements. The table was pulled from immuneACCESS by TCRdb, which kept in-frame rearrangements only. Such tables lose some clones; where checked, under half of the loss comes from unresolved V genes, and the rest has no known cause. V, J and clone size reflect that table, while D and trimming were determined from the DNA. Here the sample has a few hundred thousand clones; 70% to 90% occur a single time. Of the sample, over 9% falls within the top ten clones.

Participants in the prospective study were aged 18 to 89 years, lived in under 30 United States geographic areas, and enrolled through a virtual design. Cohort assignment in the prospective study relied on participant-reported clinical history from a screening survey and a study questionnaire. Recovered participants in ImmuneRACE Cohort 3 were defined as having two consecutive negative NP/OP PCR tests, clearance from a healthcare professional, or resolution of symptoms. In the prospective study, mobile phlebotomists collected whole blood, serum and a nasopharyngeal or oropharyngeal swab from each participant. Additional blood draws and questionnaires over an approximately two-month period could optionally be provided by prospective study participants. Prospective study blood samples were shipped either frozen or at room temperature before DNA extraction. V and J are trimmed by 0 bases and 3 bases, and the gene matches miss 2 bases of the junction. The CDR3, cysteine through phenylalanine, is 15 amino acids long. Here the CDR3 DNA is all that survives: 45 bases in frame from base 1. Looking up the germline V gene yields CDR1 SGDLS and CDR2 YYNGEE.

Points on this clone: No cognate antigen has been identified for it. No much larger clonotype is one base removed from it; base qualities were not supplied.

The chain is made from TRBV9 and TRBJ2-7; 11 bases in the middle match TRBD2. The sample taken for sequencing was PBMCs or T cells enriched from blood (not recorded which). This sequence originates from a woman in her thirties or forties who had recovered from COVID-19. The nucleotides read TGTGCCAGCAGCGTAGGACTAGCGGGAATCTACGAGCAGTACTTC. Its translation is CASSVGLAGIYEQYF. This CDR3, with the reference TRBV9 and TRBJ2-7 proteins standing in past its ends, gives the full variable domain DSGVTQTPKHLITATGQRVTLRCSPRSGDLSVYWYQQSLDQGLQFLIQYYNGEERAKGNILERFSAQQFPDLHSELNLSSLELGDSALYFCASSVGLAGIYEQYFGPGTRLTVT.